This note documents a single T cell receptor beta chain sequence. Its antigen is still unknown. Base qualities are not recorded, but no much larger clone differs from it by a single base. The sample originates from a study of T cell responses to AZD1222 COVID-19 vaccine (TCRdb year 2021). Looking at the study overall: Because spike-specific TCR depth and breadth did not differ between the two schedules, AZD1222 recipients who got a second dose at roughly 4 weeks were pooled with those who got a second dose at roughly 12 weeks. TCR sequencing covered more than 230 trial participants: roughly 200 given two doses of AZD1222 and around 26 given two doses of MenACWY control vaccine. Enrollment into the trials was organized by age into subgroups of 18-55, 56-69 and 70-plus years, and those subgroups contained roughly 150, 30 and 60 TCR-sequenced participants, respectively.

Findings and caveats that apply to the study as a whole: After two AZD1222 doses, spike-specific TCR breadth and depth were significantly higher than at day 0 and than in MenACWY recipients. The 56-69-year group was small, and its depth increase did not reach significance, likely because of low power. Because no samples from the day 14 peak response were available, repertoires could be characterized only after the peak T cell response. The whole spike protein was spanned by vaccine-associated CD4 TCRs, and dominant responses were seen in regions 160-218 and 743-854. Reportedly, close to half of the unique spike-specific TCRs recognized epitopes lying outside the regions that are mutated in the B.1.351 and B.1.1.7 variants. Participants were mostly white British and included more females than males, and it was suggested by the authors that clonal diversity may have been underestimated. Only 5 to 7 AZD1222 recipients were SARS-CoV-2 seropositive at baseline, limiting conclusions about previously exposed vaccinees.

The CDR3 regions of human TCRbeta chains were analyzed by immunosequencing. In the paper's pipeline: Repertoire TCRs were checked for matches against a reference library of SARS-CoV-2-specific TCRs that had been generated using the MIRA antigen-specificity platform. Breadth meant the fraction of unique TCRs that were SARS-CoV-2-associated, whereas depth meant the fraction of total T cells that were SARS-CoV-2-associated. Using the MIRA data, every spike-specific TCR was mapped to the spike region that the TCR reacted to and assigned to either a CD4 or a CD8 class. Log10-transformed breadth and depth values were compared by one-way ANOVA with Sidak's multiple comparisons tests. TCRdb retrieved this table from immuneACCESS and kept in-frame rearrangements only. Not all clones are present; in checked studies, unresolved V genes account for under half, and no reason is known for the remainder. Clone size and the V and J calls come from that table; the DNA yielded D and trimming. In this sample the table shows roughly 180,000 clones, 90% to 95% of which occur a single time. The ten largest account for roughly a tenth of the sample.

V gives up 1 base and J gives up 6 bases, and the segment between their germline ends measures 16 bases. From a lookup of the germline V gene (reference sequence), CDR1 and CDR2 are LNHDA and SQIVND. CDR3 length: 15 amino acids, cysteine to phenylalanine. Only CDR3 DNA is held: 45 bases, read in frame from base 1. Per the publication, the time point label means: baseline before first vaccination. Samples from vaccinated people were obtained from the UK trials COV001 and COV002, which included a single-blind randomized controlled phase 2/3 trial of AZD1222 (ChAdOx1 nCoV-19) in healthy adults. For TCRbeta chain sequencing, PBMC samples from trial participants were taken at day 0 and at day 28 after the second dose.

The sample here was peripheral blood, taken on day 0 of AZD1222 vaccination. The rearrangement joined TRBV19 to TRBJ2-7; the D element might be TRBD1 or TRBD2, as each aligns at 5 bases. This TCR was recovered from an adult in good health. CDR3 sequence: CASSIARVPGGEQYF. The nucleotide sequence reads TGTGCCAGTAGTATAGCAAGGGTCCCTGGGGGCGAGCAGTACTTC.